A selection of T cell receptor beta chains follows, all from one sample in a study of radiotherapy plus CTLA-4 blockade in lung cancer. The protocol was immunoSEQ multiplex PCR, while the TCRdb copy is restricted to in-frame clones and leaves out a portion. The table records 35,000 to 50,000 clones, approximately 67% of them present only once. Specimen: peripheral blood, collected from a patient treated with radiotherapy plus ipilimumab. The receptor set was obtained from a human donor with non-small cell lung cancer who had a partial response to radiotherapy plus ipilimumab. The CDR3 runs from the conserved cysteine through the conserved F or W. Each record gives: CDR3 protein, CDR3 DNA, V gene, J gene, clone size, D gene. A D gene is named only where the DNA matches it firmly. Clone size appears in some rows only: once, few, many, or a class for an expanded clone.

CASQGITYNEQFF	TGTGCCAGTCAGGGTATAACCTACAATGAGCAGTTCTTC	TRBV25-1	TRBJ2-1	once	.
CASSSNLAASYNEQFF	TGTGCCAGCAGCTCGAACCTAGCGGCCTCCTACAATGAGCAGTTCTTC	TRBV7-9	TRBJ2-1	.	TRBD2
CASSERSGGYNEQFF	TGTGCCAGCAGTGAAAGGAGCGGGGGGTACAATGAGCAGTTCTTC	TRBV6-1	TRBJ2-1	few	TRBD2
CASSPRGNGATNEKLFF	TGTGCCAGCTCACCACGGGGCAACGGTGCAACTAATGAAAAACTGTTTTTT	TRBV18	TRBJ1-4	.	.
CASSPGVSYEQYF	TGTGCCAGCTCACCGGGAGTTTCCTACGAGCAGTACTTC	TRBV18	TRBJ2-7	few	.
CASSQSAGGTGELFF	TGTGCCAGCAGCCAATCTGCGGGAGGCACCGGGGAGCTGTTTTTT	TRBV14	TRBJ2-2	.	TRBD2
CASSLSQRGYTGELFF	TGTGCCAGCAGCTTATCTCAGCGGGGATACACCGGGGAGCTGTTTTTT	TRBV7-8	TRBJ2-2	.	TRBD2
CASKPVGAGVEQFF	TGTGCCAGTAAACCGGTGGGAGCGGGAGTTGAGCAGTTCTTC	TRBV27	TRBJ2-1	.	TRBD2
CASDERGRGTDTQYF	TGTGCCAGCGACGAGCGCGGTCGGGGCACAGATACGCAGTATTTT	TRBV6-5	TRBJ2-3	.	.
CASTQGGSADYGYTF	TGTGCCAGCACCCAAGGAGGATCGGCCGACTATGGCTACACCTTC	TRBV9	TRBJ1-2	.	.
CASSEDRVPAFF	TGCGCCAGCAGCGAGGACAGGGTCCCGGCTTTCTTT	TRBV5-1	TRBJ1-1	.	TRBD1
CASSLKIGASVSPYEQYF	TGCGCCAGCAGCTTGAAGATTGGAGCGAGCGTATCCCCCTACGAGCAGTACTTC	TRBV5-1	TRBJ2-7	.	.
CASSSPVLSSYEQYF	TGTGCCAGCAGTTCGCCCGTCCTGAGCTCCTACGAGCAGTACTTC	TRBV6-6	TRBJ2-7	.	.
CASGFGQRGYGYTF	TGTGCTAGTGGTTTTGGGCAACGGGGCTATGGCTACACCTTC	TRBV12-5	TRBJ1-2	few	.
CASSPPDRVEQYF	TGTGCCAGCAGCCCTCCAGACAGGGTCGAGCAGTACTTC	TRBV9	TRBJ2-7	few	TRBD1
CASSFGKYNSPLHF	TGTGCCAGCAGCTTCGGGAAATATAATTCACCCCTCCACTTT	TRBV5-6	TRBJ1-6	.	.
CAGSRGTDTGELFF	TGTGCCGGGTCCCGCGGGACCGACACCGGGGAGCTGTTTTTT	TRBV18	TRBJ2-2	.	.
CASSQDGQGLHEQYF	TGCGCCAGCAGCCAAGATGGACAGGGTCTACACGAGCAGTACTTC	TRBV4-3	TRBJ2-7	once	TRBD1
CASSTGNGYTF	TGTGCCAGCAGTACAGGGAATGGCTACACCTTC	TRBV6-6	TRBJ1-2	.	.
CASSTHRGTGANVLTF	TGTGCCAGTAGTACCCACCGGGGGACTGGGGCCAACGTCCTGACTTTC	TRBV19	TRBJ2-6	.	.
CASSVERTYEQYF	TGTGCCAGCAGTGTAGAAAGAACCTACGAGCAGTACTTC	TRBV6-1	TRBJ2-7	.	.
CASSWFRNTEAFF	TGTGCCAGCAGTTGGTTCAGGAACACTGAAGCTTTCTTT	TRBV27	TRBJ1-1	few	.
CASNLGGFEQYF	TGTGCCAGCAACCTCGGAGGGTTCGAGCAGTACTTC	TRBV2	TRBJ2-7	.	.
CASIPEQGAGKLFF	TGTGCCAGCATCCCTGAACAGGGGGCAGGGAAACTGTTTTTT	TRBV2	TRBJ1-4	.	TRBD1
CASSGGLDSRDEQYF	TGTGCCAGCAGTGGCGGATTGGACAGCAGGGACGAGCAGTACTTC	TRBV2	TRBJ2-7	.	.
CASRGTSGRWDTQYF	TGTGCCAGCAGAGGGACTAGCGGGAGGTGGGATACGCAGTATTTT	TRBV6-1	TRBJ2-3	.	TRBD2
CASSRDRGEYEQYF	TGTGCCAGCAGCCGGGACAGGGGCGAGTACGAGCAGTACTTC	TRBV9	TRBJ2-7	.	TRBD1
CASRPPSAGSGELFF	TGCGCCAGCAGGCCGCCCTCAGCGGGATCTGGGGAGCTGTTTTTT	TRBV5-1	TRBJ2-2	.	TRBD2
CASSVAGTSGYEQYF	TGTGCCAGCAGCGTAGCTGGGACTAGCGGCTACGAGCAGTACTTC	TRBV9	TRBJ2-7	.	TRBD2
CASSQSSYNSPLHF	TGTGCCAGCTCACAGAGCTCCTATAATTCACCCCTCCACTTT	TRBV18	TRBJ1-6	.	.
CASSYRGNTIYF	TGTGCCAGCAGCTACAGAGGAAACACCATATATTTT	TRBV5-5	TRBJ1-3	.	.